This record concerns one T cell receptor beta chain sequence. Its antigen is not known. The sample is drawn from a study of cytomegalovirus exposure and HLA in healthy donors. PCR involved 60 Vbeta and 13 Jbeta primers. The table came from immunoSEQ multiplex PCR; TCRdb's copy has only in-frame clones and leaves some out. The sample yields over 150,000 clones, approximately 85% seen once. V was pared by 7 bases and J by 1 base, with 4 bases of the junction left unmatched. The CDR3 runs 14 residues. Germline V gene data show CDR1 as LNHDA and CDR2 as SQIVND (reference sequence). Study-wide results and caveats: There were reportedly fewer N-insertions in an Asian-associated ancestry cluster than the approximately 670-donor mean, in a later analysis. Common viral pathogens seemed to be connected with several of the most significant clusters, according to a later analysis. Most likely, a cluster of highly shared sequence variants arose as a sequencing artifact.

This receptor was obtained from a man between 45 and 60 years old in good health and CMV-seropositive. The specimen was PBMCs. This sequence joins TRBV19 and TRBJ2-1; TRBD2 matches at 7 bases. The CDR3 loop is CASKLASSYNEQFF. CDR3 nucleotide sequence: TGTGCCAGTAAACTAGCGTCTTCCTACAATGAGCAGTTCTTC. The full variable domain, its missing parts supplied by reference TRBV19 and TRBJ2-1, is DGGITQSPKYLFRKEGQNVTLSCEQNLNHDAMYWYRQDPGQGLRLIYYSQIVNDFQKGDIAEGYSVSREKKESFPLTVTSAQKNPTAFYLCASKLASSYNEQFFGPGTRLTVL.